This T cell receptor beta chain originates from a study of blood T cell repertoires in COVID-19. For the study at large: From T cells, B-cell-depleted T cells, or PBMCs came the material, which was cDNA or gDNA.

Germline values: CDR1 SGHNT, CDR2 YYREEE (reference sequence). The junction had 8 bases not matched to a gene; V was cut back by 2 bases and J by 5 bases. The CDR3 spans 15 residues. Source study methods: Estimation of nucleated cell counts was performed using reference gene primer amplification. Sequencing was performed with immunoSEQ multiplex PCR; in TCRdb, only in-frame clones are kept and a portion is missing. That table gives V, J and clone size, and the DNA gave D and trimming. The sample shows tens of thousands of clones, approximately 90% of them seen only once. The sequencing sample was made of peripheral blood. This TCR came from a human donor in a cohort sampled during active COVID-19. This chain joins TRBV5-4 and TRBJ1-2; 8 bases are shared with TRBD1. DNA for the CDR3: TGTGCCAGCAGCTTTGGGCCACAGGGGGAATATGGCTACACCTTC. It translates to CASSFGPQGEYGYTF.